The 5 T cell receptor beta chains below all came from one sample that was sequenced in a study of sequential checkpoint blockade in melanoma. Treatment denoted: randomized to nivolumab then ipilimumab (arm A) or the reverse (arm B). TCRdb keeps only in-frame clones here, not all; method: immunoSEQ multiplex PCR. The sample carries 25,000 to 35,000 clones, around 80% recorded once. This material consisted of CD8+ T cells sorted from blood (inferred from file names), taken from a patient given nivolumab and ipilimumab in sequence. The receptor source for this set is a human donor with melanoma.

This clone was seen only a few times. The V and J genes are TRBV16 and TRBJ1-2, with a weak D call TRBD1 (5 bases). CDR1 and CDR2 (germline): KGHSY, FQNENV. The ends were cut back, 2 bases at V and 8 bases at J, with 12 bases in the middle. CDR3 length: 13 amino acids. The CDR3 DNA sequence: TGTGCCAGCAGCCAAAGCGGGGCGAGGGGCTACACCTTC. This sequence encodes CASSQSGARGYTF.

The chain has TRBV4-3 and TRBJ2-5; 8 bases match TRBD1. The DNA end is a closer match to TRBJ2-7, so the J assignment may be wrong. Looked up from germline, CDR1 is LGHNA and CDR2 is YSLEER. The CDR3 is 16 amino acids. CDR3 DNA: TGCGCCAGCAGCCAAGATCTAGGACAGGGCACCTACGAGCAGTACTTC. It is translated as CASSQDLGQGTYEQYF.

This clone has just one count. This chain joins TRBV2 and TRBJ2-7, with a tentative D call TRBD2 (5 bases). The V end lost 3 bases, the J end lost 0 bases, and 12 bases lay between the germline ends. CDR3 length: 15 residues. Per the germline V gene, CDR1 is SNHLY and CDR2 is FYNNEI. DNA for the CDR3: TGTGCCAGCAGTGATTATAGCGATCACTCCTACGAGCAGTACTTC. This gives the protein CASSDYSDHSYEQYF. Together with reference TRBV2 and TRBJ2-7, the CDR3 gives the full variable domain: EPEVTQTPSHQVTQMGQEVILRCVPISNHLYFYWYRQILGQKVEFLVSFYNNEISEKSEIFDDQFSVERPDGSNFTLKIRSTKLEDSAMYFCASSDYSDHSYEQYFGPGTRLTVT.

Notes on this clone: The sample carries other DNA sequences with the same CDR3. The gene calls are TRBV6-4 and TRBJ2-3; D may be TRBD2 (7 bases). CDR1 is MRHNA, CDR2 SNTAGT, per germline. The CDR3 covers 15 residues. Trimming removed 2 bases at V and 3 bases at J, with 12 bases between. CDR3 DNA sequence: TGTGCCAGCAGTGACAGTGGGGGGGCGACAGATACGCAGTATTTT. This codes for CASSDSGGATDTQYF.

The chain links TRBV4-3 to TRBJ2-7, with D tentatively TRBD2 (5 bases). The CDR3 length is 14 residues. V was pared by 0 bases and J by 6 bases, with 12 bases between. In germline, CDR1 is LGHNA, CDR2 YSLEER. CDR3 in amino acids: CASSQDMPDSEQYF. DNA of the CDR3: TGCGCCAGCAGCCAAGATATGCCGGACTCCGAGCAGTACTTC.